These 20 T cell receptor beta chains came from one sample sequenced in a study of early T cells in non-severe SARS-CoV-2 infection. TCRdb fed the 5' RACE reads into MiXCR, producing one record per CDR3 protein. This table has approximately 48,000 distinct CDR3 sequences, almost 9.5% appearing once. Sequencing was carried out using whole blood. These receptors were collected from an adult who was a healthcare worker with PCR-confirmed SARS-CoV-2 infection or an uninfected control (not recorded which).

This clonotype was picked up many times. V is TRBV21-1 and J is TRBJ2-7; the table gives TRBD1 as D, unverified against the DNA. TRBV21-1 is noted as a pseudogene. This CDR3 is 13 amino acids long. CDR3 DNA sequence: TGTGCCAGCAGCCAGGGACAGTTTTACGAGCAGTACTTC. Amino acids: CASSQGQFYEQYF.

The table lists this clonotype with many counts. V usage is TRBV15 and J usage is TRBJ2-3; D is possibly TRBD2 (6 bases). Trimming cost V 3 bases and J 1 base, with 11 bases left between them. Germline loops: CDR1 LNHNV, CDR2 YYDKDF (reference sequence). The CDR3 contains 15 residues. As DNA, the CDR3 is TGTGCCACCAGCAGGCGGGGTATCGGCACAGATACGCAGTATTTT. It yields the protein CATSRRGIGTDTQYF.

With regard to this clonotype: A much bigger clone sits one base away, suggesting this may be a read error. The chain has TRBV29-1 and TRBJ1-3, with D possibly TRBD1 on 5 matching bases. Germline V gene lookup returns CDR1 SQVTM and CDR2 ANQGSEA. The CDR3 sequence is 14 residues long. CDR3 nucleotides: TGCAGCATTGATCAGGGTGTTGGTGGAAACACCATATATTTT. Translation: CSIDQGVGGNTIYF.

In its sample, this clonotype was seen many times. J is TRBJ2-1 and V is TRBV13, with D perhaps TRBD2 (5 bases). Trimming shortened V by 6 bases and J by 10 bases, and 19 bases separated the two germline ends. The CDR3 runs 14 residues. Germline CDR1 reads PRHDT; CDR2 reads FYEKMQ (reference sequence). CDR3 residues: CASSQRREGPEQFF. DNA of the CDR3: TGTGCCAGCAGTCAAAGAAGAGAGGGTCCAGAGCAGTTCTTC.

Ten or more counts support this clonotype. The V call is TRBV19, the J call TRBJ2-2, with TRBD2 matching 7 bases. The germline CDR1 and CDR2 sequences are LNHDA and SQIVND (reference sequence). The CDR3 is 13 amino acids. J was trimmed by 8 bases and V by 3 bases; bases with no gene match: 3. CDR3 protein: CASSMGGAGELFF. The CDR3 bases are TGTGCCAGTAGTATGGGAGGGGCTGGGGAGCTGTTTTTT.

The chain uses TRBV27 and TRBJ2-1; TRBD2 is a possible D gene (6 bases). Trimming took off 5 bases at V and 7 bases at J, with 15 bases between the two ends. Germline V gene sequence: CDR1 MNHEY, CDR2 SMNVEV (reference sequence). The CDR3 is 14 amino acids. The CDR3 nucleotides read TGTGCCAGCAGTCCCACGACTAGTCCGAATGAGCAGTTCTTC. Translated, it gives CASSPTTSPNEQFF.

This clonotype was seen only a few times. One end of the junction is discordant with germline, which a read error may explain. The V call is TRBV28, the J call TRBJ1-5; no clear D. In germline, CDR1 is MDHEN, CDR2 SYDVKM. The length of the CDR3 is 14 residues. The CDR3, as DNA: TGTGCCACCAGTAACGTAGATAGCAATCAGCCCCAGCATTTT. Protein: CATSNVDSNQPQHF.

This clonotype was seen repeatedly, ten times or more. The V call is TRBV7-6, the J call TRBJ1-6; D is unclear. The V end was cut by 5 bases, the J end by 0 bases, with 14 bases between. The CDR3 is made up of 17 amino acids. CDR1 and CDR2 (germline): SGHVS, FNYEAQ. The CDR3 nucleotides read TGTGCCAGCAGCCTTCGCCGCGAGAGCTCCTATAATTCACCCCTCCACTTT. Encoded protein: CASSLRRESSYNSPLHF.

This clonotype was found a few times. This sequence joins TRBV13 and TRBJ2-5; 7 nucleotides agree with TRBD2. The CDR3 spans 15 residues. Per the germline V gene, CDR1 is PRHDT and CDR2 is FYEKMQ (reference sequence). V lost 2 bases, J lost 2 bases, and 5 bases stayed unmatched. This CDR3 reads CASSLWGEGQETQYF. The DNA for the CDR3 is TGTGCCAGCAGCTTATGGGGGGAGGGGCAAGAGACCCAGTACTTC. Full variable domain (outside the CDR3, taken from reference TRBV13 and TRBJ2-5): AAGVIQSPRHLIKEKRETATLKCYPIPRHDTVYWYQQGPGQDPQFLISFYEKMQSDKGSIPDRFSAQQFSDYHSELNMSSLELGDSALYFCASSLWGEGQETQYFGPGTRLLVL.

Ten or more counts support this clonotype. V and J are TRBV10-3 and TRBJ2-3, with D possibly matching TRBD1 (5 bases). Per the germline V gene, CDR1 is ENHRY and CDR2 is SYGVKD. Between the trimmed V and J ends, which lost 0 bases and 9 bases, there was a span of 16 bases. The CDR3 is 15 residues long. The chain's CDR3 is CAISESGTGPGTQYF. The CDR3 DNA reads as TGTGCCATCAGTGAGTCGGGAACAGGACCCGGGACGCAGTATTTT.

This clonotype was seen repeatedly, ten times or more. The chain joins TRBV6-1 to TRBJ2-5; 7 bases fit TRBD2. J lost 1 base, V lost 1 base, and 6 bases had no gene match. The germline V gene encodes CDR1 MNHNS and CDR2 SASEGT. This CDR3 has 16 amino acids. The CDR3 bases are TGTGCCAGCAGTGAAGTCTGGCGGGGGAGCCAAGAGACCCAGTACTTC. Protein product: CASSEVWRGSQETQYF.

CDR3 bases: TGTGCCAGCAGCTTCCAACTGGGAGGACAGGGGGCGGGTGAGCAGTACTTC. Translated, it gives CASSFQLGGQGAGEQYF. The rearrangement uses TRBV7-6 and TRBJ2-7; 11 bases agree with TRBD1. This CDR3 is 17 amino acids long. With V trimmed by 3 bases and J by 7 bases, 14 bases remained unmatched. Germline V gene data show CDR1 as SGHVS and CDR2 as FNYEAQ.

This sequence joins TRBV7-3 and TRBJ1-2; D is undetermined. CDR1 and CDR2 (germline): SGHTA, FQGTGA. The CDR3 extends over 14 amino acids. The V end was cut by 5 bases, the J end by 8 bases, with 18 bases between. The CDR3 region has the DNA TGTGCCAGCAGCAAGCCCCCCCATTCTAGCGGCTACACCTTC. This translates into CASSKPPHSSGYTF. Combining the CDR3 with reference TRBV7-3 and TRBJ1-2 gives the whole variable domain GAGVSQTPSNKVTEKGKYVELRCDPISGHTALYWYRQSLGQGPEFLIYFQGTGAADDSGLPNDRFFAVRPEGSVSTLKIQRTERGDSAVYLCASSKPPHSSGYTFGSGTRLTVV.

This clonotype came up many times. This chain joins TRBV6-2 or TRBV6-3 and TRBJ2-4; D gene unclear. The ends were cut back, 5 bases at V and 0 bases at J, with 17 bases in the middle. CDR1 is MNHEY, CDR2 SVGEGT, per germline. The CDR3 is made up of 17 amino acids. The CDR3 DNA is TGTGCCAGCAGTCGACTCCCACGCGAGGTAGCCAAAAACATTCAGTACTTC. Protein: CASSRLPREVAKNIQYF.

This clonotype showed up just a few times. This sequence joins TRBV2 and TRBJ1-6, with 8 positions matching TRBD1. The germline CDR1 and CDR2 sequences are SNHLY and FYNNEI. The V segment lost 5 bases and the J segment 10 bases; nucleotides outside the gene matches: 10. The CDR3 runs to 15 residues. For the CDR3, the DNA is TGTGCCAGCAGTCTACAGGGGGTGAATGTCTCACCCCTCCACTTT. It encodes CASSLQGVNVSPLHF.

The V call is TRBV9, the J call TRBJ2-7, with 10 nucleotides matching TRBD2. The J segment lost 1 base and the V segment lost 3 bases, leaving 1 base of the junction unmatched. CDR1 SGDLS and CDR2 YYNGEE come from the germline V gene. CDR3 length: 14 residues. CDR3: CASSGSGRSYEQYF. CDR3 sequence (DNA): TGTGCCAGCAGCGGTAGCGGGAGGTCCTACGAGCAGTACTTC.

The chain combines TRBV5-1 with TRBJ2-7, with D possibly TRBD1 on 6 matching bases. Germline lookup yields CDR1 SGHRS and CDR2 YFSETQ. Trimming shortened V by 4 bases and J by 2 bases, and 13 bases separated the two germline ends. The CDR3 length is 14 residues. In DNA form, the CDR3 reads TGCGCCAGCAGCCGTGGCAGGGGCGCCTACGAGCAGTACTTC. Its protein is CASSRGRGAYEQYF.

The V call is TRBV5-6, the J call TRBJ2-7; no definite D call. The CDR3 contains 15 residues. Germline CDR1 is SGHDT and CDR2 is YYEEEE. Trimming cost V 0 bases and J 3 bases, with 13 bases left between them. The CDR3 is CASSLGSGGYYEQYF. DNA of the CDR3: TGTGCCAGCAGCTTGGGATCCGGCGGCTACTACGAGCAGTACTTC. Full variable domain (rest looked up from reference TRBV5-6 and TRBJ2-7): DAGVTQSPTHLIKTRGQQVTLRCSPKSGHDTVSWYQQALGQGPQFIFQYYEEEERQRGNFPDRFSGHQFPNYSSELNVNALLLGDSALYLCASSLGSGGYYEQYFGPGTRLTVT.

By frequency in the sample, this clonotype is medium-sized. The gene calls are TRBV7-3 and TRBJ2-1; D not resolved. V was trimmed by 2 bases and J by 6 bases, leaving 8 bases between them. CDR1 and CDR2 (germline): SGHTA, FQGTGA. The CDR3 covers 13 residues. The CDR3 DNA reads TGTGCCAGCAGCTTAGGGCATTTCAATGAGCAGTTCTTC. Translating it yields CASSLGHFNEQFF.

At least ten counts were recorded for this clonotype. The chain joins TRBV20-1 to TRBJ2-3; TRBD2 is a possible D gene (6 bases). The CDR3 is 15 amino acids. V was pared by 0 bases and J by 7 bases, with 17 bases between. In germline, CDR1 is DFQATT, CDR2 SNEGSKA (reference sequence). The DNA for the CDR3 is TGCAGTGCTAGAGATCCGGCGGGACGGTTAAATACGCAGTATTTT. Its translation is CSARDPAGRLNTQYF.